This T cell receptor (beta chain) comes out of a study of T cell responses to AZD1222 COVID-19 vaccine. Analysis merged second doses at about 4 or about 12 weeks. Study results and caveats: Donors were mostly white British, more females; clonal diversity possibly underestimated.

This clone has a single count. Its antigen is not known. Some clones are missing from TCRdb's copy, which holds only in-frame ones; the method was immunoSEQ multiplex PCR. The data contain around 150,000 clones, 90% to 95% of them seen just once; the ten biggest clones take up approximately 6.5%. The specimen comprised peripheral blood, sampled 28 days after the second AZD1222 dose. The sequence derives from an adult who received the AZD1222 COVID-19 vaccine.

In DNA form, the CDR3 reads TGTGCCAGCAGCACGGAAATGTCCGAAGCTTTCTTT. Protein product: CASSTEMSEAFF. V usage is TRBV9 and J usage is TRBJ1-1; no definite D call. V lost 4 bases to trimming and J lost 8 bases, with 12 bases between them. This CDR3 has 12 amino acids. Germline CDR1 and CDR2: SGDLS and YYNGEE. The full variable domain, in which reference TRBV9 and TRBJ1-1 provide the parts outside the CDR3, is DSGVTQTPKHLITATGQRVTLRCSPRSGDLSVYWYQQSLDQGLQFLIQYYNGEERAKGNILERFSAQQFPDLHSELNLSSLELGDSALYFCASSTEMSEAFFGQGTRLTVV.